These 12 T cell receptor beta chains were all obtained from the same sample, sequenced in a study of shared clonotypes between healthy human individuals. The method was immunoSEQ multiplex PCR; TCRdb's version includes in-frame clones alone and lacks a portion of them. The repertoire holds around 200,000 clones, with 85% to 95% as singletons. Sequencing was performed on naive CD4+ T cells sorted from blood. Described subset: CD45RA+ positively selected. The receptors shown here come from a woman in her 30s in good health.

This clone is a singleton in its sample. This chain uses TRBV7-2 with TRBJ1-4; weak D call: TRBD1 (5 bases). Germline CDR1 is SGHTA and CDR2 is FQGNSA. This CDR3 is built from 14 residues. Trimming left V 1 base short and J 10 bases short, with 13 bases between. The CDR3 protein is CASSLVGLGGKLFF. The CDR3 DNA follows: TGTGCCAGCAGCTTAGTTGGGCTGGGGGGAAAACTGTTTTTT.

Only a few counts were recorded for this clone. V and J are TRBV21-1 and TRBJ1-2. TRBV21-1 is recorded as a pseudogene. The CDR3 covers 15 residues. The CDR3 reads CASSKLGERGYGYTF. The CDR3 nucleotides read TGTGCCAGCAGCAAGCTGGGGGAAAGGGGCTATGGCTACACCTTC.

This clone has just one count. The chain recombines TRBV5-1 with TRBJ2-7; 14 nucleotides align to TRBD2. The CDR3 length is 16 residues. The ends lost 8 bases at V and 6 bases at J; junction bases unmatched: 13. The germline V gene has CDR1 SGHRS and CDR2 YFSETQ. As DNA, the CDR3 is TGCGCCAGTACGCCTTTATCCGGGACTAGCGGGAGCGAGCAGTACTTC. Its protein is CASTPLSGTSGSEQYF.

This chain connects TRBV5-5 to TRBJ1-3; D is unclear. With 1 base removed from V and 6 bases from J, the gap between germline ends came to 11 bases. CDR3 length equals 14 residues. Germline V gene data show CDR1 as SGHKS and CDR2 as YYEKEE (reference sequence). The CDR3 DNA reads TGTGCCAGCAGCTTGTGGGTTCTTGAAAACACCATATATTTT. Translated: CASSLWVLENTIYF.

The rearrangement links TRBV19 to TRBJ2-2; TRBD2 matches 13 bases. V gave up 5 bases and J gave up 4 bases; unmatched junction bases: 10. Germline V gene lookup returns CDR1 LNHDA and CDR2 SQIVND (reference sequence). The length of the CDR3 is 18 residues. The CDR3 coding sequence is TGTGCCAGTAGTGGCGGGCGACTAGCGGGAGGTTTCACCGGGGAGCTGTTTTTT. Protein: CASSGGRLAGGFTGELFF.

The chain has TRBV5-1 and TRBJ2-7; D is unclear. CDR3 size: 13 residues. CDR1 SGHRS and CDR2 YFSETQ come from the germline V gene. Trimming took 4 bases from V and 6 from J, leaving 14 bases between them. DNA of the CDR3: TGCGCCAGCAGCCCGGTGGTGGCGTCCGAGCAGTACTTC. Its protein is CASSPVVASEQYF.

The chain carries TRBV4-2 and TRBJ2-7, with 12 bases that match TRBD2. The trim removed 5 bases at V and 7 bases at J, leaving 12 bases unmatched. Germline V lookup: CDR1 LGHNA, CDR2 YNFKEQ. This CDR3 has 16 amino acids. The CDR3 loop is CASSYYSTSGSREQYF. The CDR3 DNA sequence: TGTGCCAGCAGCTACTACTCGACTAGCGGGAGTAGGGAGCAGTACTTC.

CDR3 sequence reads: CASSLTGGVTEAFF. For the CDR3, the DNA is TGCGCCAGCAGCTTGACAGGGGGTGTCACTGAAGCTTTCTTT. The J gene is TRBJ1-1, the V gene TRBV5-1; 8 nucleotides align to TRBD1. Germline CDR1 SGHRS, CDR2 YFSETQ. J lost 4 bases, V lost 1 base, and 3 bases had no gene match. The CDR3 covers 14 residues.

This chain joins TRBV28 and TRBJ2-7; D uncertain. Germline V gene lookup returns CDR1 MDHEN and CDR2 SYDVKM. V dropped 6 bases and J dropped 2 bases, with 5 bases sitting between them. The CDR3 runs to 11 residues. As DNA, the CDR3 is TGTGCCAGCAGGGGGACCTACGAGCAGTACTTC. This translates into CASRGTYEQYF. The full variable domain, completed using reference TRBV28 and TRBJ2-7, is DVKVTQSSRYLVKRTGEKVFLECVQDMDHENMFWYRQDPGLGLRLIYFSYDVKMKEKGDIPEGYSVSREKKERFSLILESASTNQTSMYLCASRGTYEQYFGPGTRLTVT.

J is TRBJ2-1 and V is TRBV2; D is unclear. The germline CDR1 and CDR2 sequences are SNHLY and FYNNEI. With 6 bases removed from V and 4 bases from J, the gap between germline ends came to 7 bases. The CDR3 totals 12 residues. The CDR3, as DNA: TGTGCCAGCAGCCGACGGTACAATGAGCAGTTCTTC. Protein sequence: CASSRRYNEQFF.

The J gene is TRBJ1-2, the V gene TRBV28; maybe TRBD1 (6 bases). CDR3 length: 13 amino acids. Trimming left V 7 bases short and J 8 bases short, with 17 bases between. Per germline, CDR1 MDHEN and CDR2 SYDVKM. The CDR3 loop reads CASTLRGARGYTF. As DNA, the CDR3 is TGTGCCAGCACTCTGAGGGGGGCTCGGGGCTACACCTTC.

V and J are TRBV28 and TRBJ1-2; 9 positions agree with TRBD1. The CDR3 is 17 residues long. J gave up 0 bases and V 6 bases, and 11 bases lay outside the gene matches. The germline CDR1 and CDR2 sequences are MDHEN and SYDVKM. CDR3 residues: CASRSDRGHRTNYGYTF. CDR3 DNA: TGTGCCAGCAGATCGGACAGGGGCCATCGGACTAACTATGGCTACACCTTC.